This T cell receptor (beta chain) emerged from a study of CD8+ T cells in alopecia areata. Notes on the study in general: Numerous expanded lesional clones remained in scalp and blood during tofacitinib.

Extraction and reverse transcription of RNA yielded cDNA as the sequencing template. Generated by immunoSEQ multiplex PCR, the TCRdb table keeps only in-frame clones and is missing some. Of 110,000 to 150,000 clones listed, about four fifths are singletons. A note on this clone: Antigen specificity is unknown.

The CDR3 runs to 16 residues. Germline loops: CDR1 SGHTA, CDR2 FQGNSA. The J segment lost 5 bases and the V segment lost 4 bases, leaving 12 bases of the junction unmatched. Described treatment: oral pan-JAK inhibitor, 5-10 mg twice daily. Alopecia areata patients provided lesional scalp punch biopsies and peripheral blood. This specimen was CD8+ T cells sorted from blood, taken at week 4, from a patient treated with tofacitinib. This TCR derives from a human donor with alopecia areata. The chain has TRBV7-2 and TRBJ2-5, with 8 bases lining up with TRBD2. The CDR3 region is CASSSLRGGKGETQYF. DNA of the CDR3: TGTGCCAGCAGCTCCCTTCGGGGGGGGAAGGGTGAGACCCAGTACTTC.